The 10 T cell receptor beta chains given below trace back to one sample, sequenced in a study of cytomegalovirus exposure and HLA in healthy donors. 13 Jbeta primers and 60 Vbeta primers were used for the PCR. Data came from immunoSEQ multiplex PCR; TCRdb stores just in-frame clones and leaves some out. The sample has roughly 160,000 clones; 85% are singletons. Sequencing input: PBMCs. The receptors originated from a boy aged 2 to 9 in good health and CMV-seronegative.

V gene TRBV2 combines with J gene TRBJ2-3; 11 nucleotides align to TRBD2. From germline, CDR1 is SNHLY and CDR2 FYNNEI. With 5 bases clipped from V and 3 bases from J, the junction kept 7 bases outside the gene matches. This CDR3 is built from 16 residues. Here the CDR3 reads CASSSLAGVGTDTQYF. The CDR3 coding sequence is TGTGCCAGCAGTTCACTAGCGGGGGTGGGTACAGATACGCAGTATTTT.

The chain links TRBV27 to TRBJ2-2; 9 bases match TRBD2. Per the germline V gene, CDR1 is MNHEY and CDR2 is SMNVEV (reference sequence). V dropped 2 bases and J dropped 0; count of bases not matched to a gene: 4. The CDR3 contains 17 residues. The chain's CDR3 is CASSLASGAANTGELFF. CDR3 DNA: TGTGCCAGCAGTTTAGCTAGCGGGGCCGCGAACACCGGGGAGCTGTTTTTT.

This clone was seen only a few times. The CDR3 region is CASSPLGRGQSTDTQYF. Written as DNA, the CDR3 is TGTGCCAGCAGTCCTCTGGGTAGGGGACAGAGCACAGATACGCAGTATTTT. The chain uses TRBV28 and TRBJ2-3, with 7 bases aligning to TRBD1. The CDR3 is 17 amino acids. The V gene end was trimmed by 5 bases and the J gene end by 0 bases; junction bases not matched to a gene: 11. CDR1 and CDR2 (germline): MDHEN, SYDVKM.

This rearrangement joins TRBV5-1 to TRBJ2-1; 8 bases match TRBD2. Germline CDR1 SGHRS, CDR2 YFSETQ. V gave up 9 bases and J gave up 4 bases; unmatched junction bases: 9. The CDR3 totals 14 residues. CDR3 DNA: TGCGCCACCAGACTAGCGCCTAAGTACAATGAGCAGTTCTTC. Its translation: CATRLAPKYNEQFF.

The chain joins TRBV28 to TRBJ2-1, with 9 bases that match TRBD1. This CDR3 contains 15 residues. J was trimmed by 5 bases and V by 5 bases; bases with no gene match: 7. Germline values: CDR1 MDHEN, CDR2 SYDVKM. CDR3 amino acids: CASSTPGQGNNEQFF. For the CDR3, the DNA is TGTGCCAGCAGTACTCCGGGACAGGGCAACAATGAGCAGTTCTTC.

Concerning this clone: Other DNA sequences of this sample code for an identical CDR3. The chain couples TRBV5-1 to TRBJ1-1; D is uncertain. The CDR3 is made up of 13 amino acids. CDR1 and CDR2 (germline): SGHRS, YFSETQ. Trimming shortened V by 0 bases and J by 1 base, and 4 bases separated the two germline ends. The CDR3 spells CASSLGRNTEAFF. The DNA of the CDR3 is TGCGCCAGCAGCTTGGGGAGGAACACTGAAGCTTTCTTT.

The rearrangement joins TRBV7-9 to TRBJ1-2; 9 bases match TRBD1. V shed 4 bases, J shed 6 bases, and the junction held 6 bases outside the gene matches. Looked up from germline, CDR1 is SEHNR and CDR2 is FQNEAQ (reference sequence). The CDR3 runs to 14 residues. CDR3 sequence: CASSSGTGRDGYTF. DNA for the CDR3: TGTGCCAGCAGCTCCGGGACAGGGCGGGATGGCTACACCTTC.

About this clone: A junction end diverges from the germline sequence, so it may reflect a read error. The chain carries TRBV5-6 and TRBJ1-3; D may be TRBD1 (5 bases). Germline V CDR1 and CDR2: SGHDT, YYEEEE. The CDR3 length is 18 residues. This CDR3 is CASSSGRGPQSSRNTIYF. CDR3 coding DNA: TGTGCCAGCAGCTCTGGGAGGGGACCGCAGAGCTCTAGAAACACCATATATTTT.

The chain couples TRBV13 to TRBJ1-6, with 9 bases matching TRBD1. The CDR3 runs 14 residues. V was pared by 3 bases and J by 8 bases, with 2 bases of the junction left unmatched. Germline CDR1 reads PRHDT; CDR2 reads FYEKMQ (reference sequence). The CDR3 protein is CASSLNRGHSPLHF. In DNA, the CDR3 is TGTGCCAGCAGCTTGAACAGGGGGCATTCACCCCTCCACTTT.

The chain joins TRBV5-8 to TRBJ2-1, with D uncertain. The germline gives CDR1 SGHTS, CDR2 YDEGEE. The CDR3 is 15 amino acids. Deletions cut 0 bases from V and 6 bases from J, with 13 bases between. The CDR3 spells CASSLDYPVSNEQFF. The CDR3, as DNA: TGTGCCAGCAGCTTGGATTATCCTGTTTCCAATGAGCAGTTCTTC.